This T cell receptor (beta chain) was documented in a study of cytomegalovirus exposure and HLA in healthy donors. For the study at large: Samples from HLA-typed donors yielded about 85 million unique TCRs in an early data release.

Study observations and caveats: When the data were analyzed later, several of the most significant clusters appeared to be linked to common viral pathogens. 87-base-pair reads could not separate some V segments, including TRBV6-2 and TRBV6-3.

PCR involved 60 Vbeta and 13 Jbeta primers. This table comes from immunoSEQ multiplex PCR, and its TCRdb copy is limited to in-frame clones, with some not included. Among about 56,000 clones listed, about 80% were seen once. Worth noting for this clone: Its antigen is as yet unknown.

Trimming at V came to 5 bases and at J to 6 bases, leaving 7 bases not matched to a gene. This CDR3 region has 15 residues. Germline V gene data show CDR1 as SNHLY and CDR2 as FYNNEI. The chain has TRBV2 and TRBJ1-5; 10 bases map to TRBD1. The sequenced sample consisted of PBMCs. The TCR originated in a man in his forties in good health and CMV-seronegative. The CDR3 nucleotides read TGTGCCAGCAGTCGAACCCGGGACAGGGGTCAGCCCCAGCATTTT. Its protein is CASSRTRDRGQPQHF.